The 18 T cell receptor beta chains listed next were all sequenced from one sample in a study of T cell responses to AZD1222 COVID-19 vaccine. Method: immunoSEQ multiplex PCR; TCRdb's copy keeps in-frame clones and lacks some. This sample carries 150,000 to 200,000 clones, around 93% of them seen once, and the ten largest clones take 1.3% to 1.5%. This sample comprised peripheral blood, obtained on day 0 of AZD1222 vaccination. The receptors come from an adult in good health.

The V and J genes are TRBV6-2 or TRBV6-3 and TRBJ2-2, with TRBD1 identical over 10 bases. The CDR3 has 15 residues. After removal of 5 bases from V and 5 bases from J, the junction contained 5 bases not matched to a gene. The V gene's germline CDR1 is MNHEY and CDR2 SVGEGT. In DNA, the CDR3 is TGTGCCAGCAGTCCCCGGGACAGGGGAACCGGGGAGCTGTTTTTT. It is translated as CASSPRDRGTGELFF.

J is TRBJ1-3 and V is TRBV7-8; 9 nucleotides align to TRBD1. The V and J ends lost 4 bases and 3 bases, in that order; junction bases with no gene match: 10. The V gene's germline CDR1 is SGHVS and CDR2 FQNEAQ. The CDR3 has 17 amino acids. CDR3 loop: CASSSLEQGANGNTIYF. CDR3 DNA sequence: TGTGCCAGCAGCTCCCTTGAACAGGGGGCGAATGGAAACACCATATATTTT.

The chain combines TRBV1 with TRBJ1-6; the DNA was not used to check the table's D call, TRBD1. TRBV1 is a recognized pseudogene. The CDR3 is 15 amino acids. The CDR3 DNA reads TGCACCAGCAGCCGGCAGGGCTTTGATAATTCACCCCTCCACTTT. Translation: CTSSRQGFDNSPLHF.

The chain links TRBV2 to TRBJ2-7, with D uncertain. The CDR3 is made up of 14 amino acids. The V gene's germline CDR1 is SNHLY and CDR2 FYNNEI. V lost 0 bases and J lost 3, with 9 bases in between. The CDR3 sequence: CASSEARYLYEQYF. CDR3 nucleotide sequence: TGTGCCAGCAGTGAAGCGCGTTACCTCTACGAGCAGTACTTC.

The chain recombines TRBV7-2 with TRBJ2-5, with 9 bases matching TRBD2. Germline V gene sequence: CDR1 SGHTA, CDR2 FQGNSA. V trimming: 1 base; J trimming: 7 bases; junction bases outside the gene matches: 13. The CDR3 spans 17 residues. In nucleotides, the CDR3 is TGTGCCAGCAGCTTAGGGATTCCGGCGGGGGGGCAGGGGACCCAGTACTTC. Its protein product is CASSLGIPAGGQGTQYF.

The rearrangement uses TRBV9 and TRBJ2-6; D gene ambiguous. In germline, CDR1 is SGDLS, CDR2 YYNGEE. There are 13 residues in the CDR3. V was shortened by 0 bases and J by 3 bases, with 1 base between the two germline ends. The CDR3: CASSVVGANVLTF. The CDR3 DNA reads as TGTGCCAGCAGCGTAGTTGGGGCCAACGTCCTGACTTTC. The variable domain in full, with the rest retrieved from reference TRBV9 and TRBJ2-6, is DSGVTQTPKHLITATGQRVTLRCSPRSGDLSVYWYQQSLDQGLQFLIQYYNGEERAKGNILERFSAQQFPDLHSELNLSSLELGDSALYFCASSVVGANVLTFGAGSRLTVL.

The CDR3 DNA follows: TGCGCCAGCAGCCGCTCCATAGGGCAGGCCACGCAGTATTTT. This sequence encodes CASSRSIGQATQYF. The chain couples TRBV4-3 to TRBJ2-3; D ambiguous. The germline CDR1 and CDR2 sequences are LGHNA and YSLEER. Trimming stripped 4 bases from V and 9 bases from J, with 17 bases between. The CDR3 runs to 14 residues.

The J gene is TRBJ2-7, the V gene TRBV10-3, with 7 nucleotides matching TRBD2. Per the germline V gene, CDR1 is ENHRY and CDR2 is SYGVKD. V dropped 0 bases and J dropped 4; count of bases not matched to a gene: 6. This CDR3 has 15 residues. The CDR3 spells CAISESSGPVYEQYF. The CDR3 bases are TGTGCCATCAGTGAGTCTAGCGGGCCGGTTTACGAGCAGTACTTC.

The chain recombines TRBV30 with TRBJ1-2, with D perhaps TRBD1 (5 bases). V lost 2 bases, J lost 6 bases, and 10 bases lay in between. This CDR3 comprises 12 residues. Germline CDR1 reads GTSNPN; CDR2 reads SVGIG (reference sequence). The CDR3: CAWSLSGHGYTF. DNA for the CDR3: TGTGCCTGGAGTCTGTCAGGGCATGGCTACACCTTC.

The J gene is TRBJ1-4, the V gene TRBV4-1; TRBD1 aligns across 10 bases. V lost 4 bases, J lost 10 bases, and 9 bases stayed unmatched. This CDR3 is built from 15 residues. Germline assignment: CDR1 MGHRA and CDR2 YSYEKL. CDR3 in DNA: TGCGCCAGCAGCCCTCGACAGGGGGCATGGGTAAAACTGTTTTTT. Translating it yields CASSPRQGAWVKLFF.

With regard to this clone: Other DNA sequences from this sample encode an identical CDR3 as well. The chain recombines TRBV28 with TRBJ1-2; D is undetermined. Germline V gene sequence: CDR1 MDHEN, CDR2 SYDVKM. The CDR3 is 14 amino acids. Trimming cost V 6 bases and J 1 base, with 12 bases left between them. The CDR3 sequence is CASSQGSGNYGYTF. The CDR3, as DNA: TGTGCCAGCAGCCAAGGGTCCGGTAACTATGGCTACACCTTC.

This sequence joins TRBV28 and TRBJ1-2; D remains ambiguous. V was shortened by 7 bases and J by 1 base, with 10 bases between the two germline ends. The CDR3 runs 13 residues. Germline V gene data show CDR1 as MDHEN and CDR2 as SYDVKM. This CDR3 is CASNIQINYGYTF. CDR3 DNA: TGTGCCAGCAACATTCAAATTAACTATGGCTACACCTTC.

About this clone: Other nucleotide sequences from this sample produce the same CDR3. The V call is TRBV5-4, the J call TRBJ1-1; unclear D gene. This CDR3 has 12 amino acids. Germline values: CDR1 SGHNT, CDR2 YYREEE (reference sequence). Trimming shortened V by 2 bases and J by 5 bases, and 7 bases separated the two germline ends. The CDR3 sequence is CASSFSGTEAFF. The CDR3 region has the DNA TGTGCCAGCAGCTTTTCGGGGACTGAAGCTTTCTTT.

The CDR3: CASSEAYGYTF. CDR3 bases: TGTGCCAGCAGTGAAGCCTATGGCTACACCTTC. The rearrangement joins TRBV2 to TRBJ1-2, with D hard to call. This CDR3 has 11 residues. Germline V gene sequence: CDR1 SNHLY, CDR2 FYNNEI. V lost 0 bases and J 4 bases, leaving 0 bases between the germline ends.

V is TRBV5-4 and J is TRBJ2-1; a weak D match, TRBD2 (7 bases). Trimming left V 4 bases short and J 8 bases short, with 16 bases between. The CDR3 extends over 14 amino acids. Germline V gene sequence: CDR1 SGHNT, CDR2 YYREEE (reference sequence). In nucleotides, the CDR3 is TGTGCCAGCAGCAGGGGCAGAGGGGGGGATGAGCAGTTCTTC. Translation: CASSRGRGGDEQFF.

This rearrangement joins TRBV3-1 (or the pseudogene TRBV3-2) to TRBJ1-2; TRBD1 aligns across 8 bases. The CDR3 loop spans 15 amino acids. V lost 5 bases to trimming and J lost 4 bases; unmatched junction nucleotides: 9. Germline assignment: CDR1 LGHDT and CDR2 YNNKEL (reference sequence). CDR3 loop: CASSWGQEPFYGYTF. The CDR3, as DNA: TGTGCCAGCAGCTGGGGACAGGAACCCTTCTATGGCTACACCTTC.

The CDR3 nucleotides read TGTGCCAGCAGCCTGACAGGGGGAGGAAAACTGTTTTTT. Translating gives CASSLTGGGKLFF. The chain recombines TRBV5-4 with TRBJ1-4; 9 nucleotides line up with TRBD1. CDR1 SGHNT and CDR2 YYREEE come from the germline V gene (reference sequence). This CDR3 region has 13 residues. After removal of 4 bases from V and 10 bases from J, the junction contained 5 bases not matched to a gene. Based on the CDR3 plus reference TRBV5-4 and TRBJ1-4, the full variable domain is ETGVTQSPTHLIKTRGQQVTLRCSSQSGHNTVSWYQQALGQGPQFIFQYYREEENGRGNFPPRFSGLQFPNYSSELNVNALELDDSALYLCASSLTGGGKLFFGSGTQLSVL.

V and J are TRBV7-2 and TRBJ2-5; 7 nucleotides agree with TRBD1. Germline V gives CDR1 SGHTA, CDR2 FQGNSA. This CDR3 is built from 15 residues. V was clipped by 1 base and J by 4 bases; unmatched bases: 6. The CDR3 DNA reads as TGTGCCAGCAGCTTAGGCCAGGGGGATGGAGAGACCCAGTACTTC. Its protein is CASSLGQGDGETQYF.